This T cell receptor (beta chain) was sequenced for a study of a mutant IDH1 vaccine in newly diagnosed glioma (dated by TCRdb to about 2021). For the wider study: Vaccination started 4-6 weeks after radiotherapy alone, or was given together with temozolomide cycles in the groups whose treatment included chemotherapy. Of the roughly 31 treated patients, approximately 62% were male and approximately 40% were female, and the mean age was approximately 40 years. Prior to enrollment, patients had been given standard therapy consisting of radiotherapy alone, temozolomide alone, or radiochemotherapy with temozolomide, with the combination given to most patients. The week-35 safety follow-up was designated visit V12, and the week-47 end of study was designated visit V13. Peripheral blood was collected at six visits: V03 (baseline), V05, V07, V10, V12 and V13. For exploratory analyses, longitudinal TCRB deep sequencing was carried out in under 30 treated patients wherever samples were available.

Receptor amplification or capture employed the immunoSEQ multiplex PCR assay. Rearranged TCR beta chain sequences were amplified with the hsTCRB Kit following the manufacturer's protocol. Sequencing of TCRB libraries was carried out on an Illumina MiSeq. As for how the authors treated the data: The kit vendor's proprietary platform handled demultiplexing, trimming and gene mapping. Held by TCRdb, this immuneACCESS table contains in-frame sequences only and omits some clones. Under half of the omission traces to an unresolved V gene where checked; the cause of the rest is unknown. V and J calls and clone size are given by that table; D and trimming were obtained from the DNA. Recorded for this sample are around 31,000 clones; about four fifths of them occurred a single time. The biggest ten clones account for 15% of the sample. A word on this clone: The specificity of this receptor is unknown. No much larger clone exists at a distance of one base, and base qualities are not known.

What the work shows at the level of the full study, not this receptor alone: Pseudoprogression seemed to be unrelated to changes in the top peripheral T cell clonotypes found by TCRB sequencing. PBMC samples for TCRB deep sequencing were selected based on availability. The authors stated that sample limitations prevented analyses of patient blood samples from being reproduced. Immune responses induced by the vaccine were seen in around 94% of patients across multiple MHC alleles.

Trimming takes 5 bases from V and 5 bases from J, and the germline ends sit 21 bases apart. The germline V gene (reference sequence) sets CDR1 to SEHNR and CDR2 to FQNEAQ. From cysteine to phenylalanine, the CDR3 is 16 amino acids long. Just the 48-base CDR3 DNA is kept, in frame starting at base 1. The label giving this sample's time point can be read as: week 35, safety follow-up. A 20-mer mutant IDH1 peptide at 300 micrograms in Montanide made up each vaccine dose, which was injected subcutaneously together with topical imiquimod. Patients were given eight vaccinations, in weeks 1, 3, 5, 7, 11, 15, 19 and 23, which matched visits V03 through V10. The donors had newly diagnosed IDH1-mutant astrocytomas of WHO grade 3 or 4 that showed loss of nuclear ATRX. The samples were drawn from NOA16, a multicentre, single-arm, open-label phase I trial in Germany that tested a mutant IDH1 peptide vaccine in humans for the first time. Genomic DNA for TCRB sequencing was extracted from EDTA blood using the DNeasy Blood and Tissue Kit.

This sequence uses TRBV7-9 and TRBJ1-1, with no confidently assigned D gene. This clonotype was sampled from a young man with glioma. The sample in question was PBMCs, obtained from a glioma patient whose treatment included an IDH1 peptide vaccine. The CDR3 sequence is CASSLRSLPVRTEAFF. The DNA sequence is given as TGTGCCAGCAGCCTCAGGTCCCTTCCGGTTAGGACTGAAGCTTTCTTT. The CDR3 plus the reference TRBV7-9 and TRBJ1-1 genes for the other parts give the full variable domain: DTGVSQNPRHKITKRGQNVTFRCDPISEHNRLYWYRQTLGQGPEFLTYFQNEAQLEKSRLLSDRFSAERPKGSFSTLEIQRTEQGDSAMYLCASSLRSLPVRTEAFFGQGTRLTVV.